These 4 T cell receptor beta chains were sequenced from one sample in a study of T cell responses to AZD1222 COVID-19 vaccine. Data came from immunoSEQ multiplex PCR; TCRdb stores just in-frame clones and leaves some out. The sample holds roughly 130,000 clones, about 90% seen once. This sample comprised peripheral blood, obtained on day 0 of AZD1222 vaccination. These receptors all come from an adult in good health.

This sequence joins TRBV2 and TRBJ1-2, with D possibly being TRBD1 (6 bases). V gave up 5 bases and J gave up 3 bases, with 13 bases separating them. The CDR3 length is 14 residues. Germline-derived CDR1 and CDR2 are SNHLY and FYNNEI. For the CDR3, the DNA is TGTGCCAGCAGTCTAACAGGGAGTGACTATGGCTACACCTTC. It translates to CASSLTGSDYGYTF.

The V and J genes are TRBV27 and TRBJ1-5, with 7 bases lining up with TRBD1. The V gene's germline CDR1 is MNHEY and CDR2 SMNVEV (reference sequence). The CDR3 sequence is 18 residues long. Trimming took 4 bases from V and 2 from J; bases not matched to a gene: 14. The CDR3 spells CASSSSGTATPGNQPQHF. The CDR3 DNA sequence: TGTGCCAGCAGTTCCTCCGGGACAGCTACACCTGGCAATCAGCCCCAGCATTTT.

The gene calls are TRBV12-3 or TRBV12-4 and TRBJ1-1; D is possibly TRBD1 (5 bases). The CDR3 totals 13 residues. V dropped 6 bases and J dropped 7 bases, with 15 bases sitting between them. This CDR3 reads CASSSGTAVEAFF. As DNA, the CDR3 is TGTGCCAGCAGCTCCGGGACCGCTGTTGAAGCTTTCTTT.

The J gene is TRBJ1-2, the V gene TRBV5-1; the D is unclear. Trimming removed 0 bases from V and 3 bases from J, with 9 bases in between. The germline gives CDR1 SGHRS, CDR2 YFSETQ. The CDR3 length is 14 residues. The DNA for the CDR3 is TGCGCCAGCAGCTTGGCCCCGGAATACTATGGCTACACCTTC. Encoded protein: CASSLAPEYYGYTF.